This T cell receptor beta chain was found in a study of blood T cell repertoires in COVID-19. Method: immunoSEQ multiplex PCR; TCRdb's copy keeps in-frame clones and lacks some. Of fewer than 600,000 clones listed, about 91% are singletons. Trimming left V 4 bases short and J 1 base short, with 7 bases between. Germline V gives CDR1 KGHSH, CDR2 LQKENI. This CDR3 comprises 13 residues. The chain carries TRBV18 and TRBJ1-1; the D is unclear. Sequenced material: peripheral blood. This sequence was found in a young man with COVID-19, enrolled during active disease. CDR3 residues: CASSQSENTEAFF. DNA for the CDR3: TGTGCCAGCTCACAGTCAGAGAACACTGAAGCTTTCTTT.